This T cell receptor beta chain was recovered during a study of identical twins. TCRdb used MiXCR to reprocess the 5' RACE reads, holding one entry per CDR3 protein. The sample has under 300,000 distinct CDR3 sequences; about 14% are singletons. General study results and limits: Where out-of-frame alpha sequences were twin-shared, they showed excess low generation probability. Potential partial confounding of zero-insertion analyses by invariant MAIT and iNKT cells was noted.

Germline V gene data show CDR1 as DFQATT and CDR2 as SNEGSKA (reference sequence). The V and J ends lost 6 bases and 5 bases respectively, with 16 bases between them. The length of the CDR3 is 13 residues. This clonotype was found a few times. The antigen remains undetermined. What was sequenced was memory (CD45RO+) T cells sorted from blood. The rearrangement joins TRBV20-1 to TRBJ2-5; D might be TRBD1 (7 bases). This clonotype originated in a woman between 18 and 29 years old in good health. Here the CDR3 reads CSALLPGGETQYF. As DNA, the CDR3 is TGCAGTGCCTTACTCCCAGGGGGGGAGACCCAGTACTTC.